What follows describes a single T cell receptor (beta chain). The junction departs from the called germline gene at one end, perhaps through a read error. RNA transcripts served as the template for amplifying TCR beta CDR3 regions. In the first-round RT-PCR of the TCR CDR3, the HTBI primer set was used. TCRdb used MiXCR to reprocess the multiplex PCR reads, holding one entry per CDR3 protein. The data contain roughly 510,000 distinct CDR3 sequences, 46% of them seen just once; the ten biggest clones take up about two fifths. Exclusion of patients followed from uncontrolled infection, other autoimmune disease, pregnancy or lactation. This sample is drawn from a study of T cells in Graves' hyperthyroidism and ophthalmopathy. The CDR3 is 16 residues long. The germline CDR1 and CDR2 sequences are SQVTM and ANQGSEA.

The specimen was peripheral blood or thyroid tissue (not recorded which). This TCR was recovered from an adult woman with Graves' disease, either hyperthyroidism or ophthalmopathy (not recorded which). V usage is TRBV29-1 and J usage is TRBJ2-2; TRBD2 agrees at 9 bases. The CDR3 DNA is TGCGGCGTTGCAGGGATAGCGGGAGTTAACACCGGGGAGCTGTTTTTT. Translating gives CGVAGIAGVNTGELFF.